Listed here are 31 T cell receptor beta chains from one sample, sequenced in a study of identifying expanded T cells in peripheral blood. The repertoire was sequenced with immunoSEQ multiplex PCR; TCRdb's copy has only in-frame clones and lacks some. The sample holds 70,000 to 100,000 clones, 70% to 90% seen once. The sequencing sample was made of blood. Receptors originate from a person aged 18 to 75 in good health.

The chain is built from TRBV21-1 and TRBJ1-2. TRBV21-1 is annotated as a pseudogene. This CDR3 has 18 residues. The CDR3 bases are TGTGCCAGCAGCTCAGAAATAAGGCGAGGGGAACGGCGCGATGGCTACACCTTC. Protein product: CASSSEIRRGERRDGYTF.

The chain recombines TRBV7-3 with TRBJ2-1, with D possibly matching TRBD2 (6 bases). Trimming removed 2 bases at V and 0 bases at J, with 8 bases between. This CDR3 is built from 15 residues. The germline V gene encodes CDR1 SGHTA and CDR2 FQGTGA. The CDR3 loop reads CASSLSGSSYNEQFF. As DNA, the CDR3 is TGTGCCAGCAGCTTATCCGGGAGCTCCTACAATGAGCAGTTCTTC.

This chain connects TRBV6-6 to TRBJ2-1; D remains unclear. Germline V gene sequence: CDR1 MNHNY, CDR2 SVGAGI (reference sequence). Trimming took 4 bases from V and 5 from J, leaving 18 bases between them. The CDR3 is 16 residues long. The CDR3: CASSWADLLRDNEQFF. DNA of the CDR3: TGTGCCAGCAGTTGGGCGGACCTCCTTCGGGACAATGAGCAGTTCTTC.

This chain joins TRBV11-2 and TRBJ2-3, with D perhaps matching TRBD1 or TRBD2 (5 bases each). The CDR3 spans 14 residues. Germline V CDR1 and CDR2: SGHAT, FQNNGV. V was pared by 7 bases and J by 5 bases, with 16 bases between. CDR3: CASTDKGRVDTQYF. CDR3 sequence (DNA): TGTGCCAGCACCGACAAGGGACGGGTAGATACGCAGTATTTT.

V and J are TRBV11-2 and TRBJ1-6, with D possibly TRBD1 on 5 matching bases. Germline CDR1 is SGHAT and CDR2 is FQNNGV. The CDR3 length is 17 residues. The V gene lost 4 bases and the J gene lost 6 bases, with 19 bases spanning the gap. The CDR3 DNA is TGTGCCAGCAGCTCCCTACGGACCGGGACGGTTAATTCACCCCTCCACTTT. This codes for CASSSLRTGTVNSPLHF.

The chain carries TRBV19 and TRBJ1-2; D is possibly TRBD1 (6 bases). Germline values: CDR1 LNHDA, CDR2 SQIVND (reference sequence). The CDR3 totals 11 residues. V shed 6 bases and J shed 7 bases, with 9 bases lying between them. CDR3 DNA: TGTGCCAGTAGCGGGGGGCCTGGCTACACCTTC. Translating gives CASSGGPGYTF.

Only one count was recorded for this clone. The rearrangement joins TRBV14 to TRBJ2-4; no definite D call. Germline lookup yields CDR1 SGHDN and CDR2 FVKESK. The CDR3 length is 16 residues. V was clipped by 0 bases and J by 0 bases, with 9 bases between them. The CDR3 sequence is CASSQEWVGAKNIQYF. The DNA of the CDR3 is TGTGCCAGCAGCCAAGAGTGGGTAGGAGCCAAAAACATTCAGTACTTC. Complete variable domain (other parts from reference TRBV14 and TRBJ2-4): EAGVTQFPSHSVIEKGQTVTLRCDPISGHDNLYWYRRVMGKEIKFLLHFVKESKQDESGMPNNRFLAERTGGTYSTLKVQPAELEDSGVYFCASSQEWVGAKNIQYFGAGTRLSVL.

This chain connects TRBV5-1 to TRBJ1-4; D perhaps matches TRBD1 (5 bases). The germline V gene encodes CDR1 SGHRS and CDR2 YFSETQ. V lost 3 bases, J lost 8 bases, and 11 bases lay in between. The CDR3 has 13 amino acids. The CDR3 loop is CASSYGAGEKLFF. In DNA form, the CDR3 reads TGCGCCAGCAGCTACGGGGCGGGGGAAAAACTGTTTTTT.

The chain combines TRBV5-6 with TRBJ2-7; D may be TRBD2 (5 bases). Trimming cost V 3 bases and J 0 bases, with 16 bases left between them. This CDR3 is built from 16 residues. The germline CDR1 and CDR2 sequences are SGHDT and YYEEEE. The CDR3 sequence is CASSSVGRVSSYEQYF. DNA for the CDR3: TGTGCCAGCAGCTCTGTCGGGCGGGTCTCCTCCTACGAGCAGTACTTC.

The chain recombines TRBV30 with TRBJ1-2; D gene uncertain. With 2 bases removed from V and 0 bases from J, the gap between germline ends came to 10 bases. CDR1 and CDR2 from the germline V gene are GTSNPN and SVGIG (reference sequence). The CDR3 is 14 amino acids. The CDR3 sequence: CAWSRSGANYGYTF. DNA of the CDR3: TGTGCCTGGAGTCGAAGCGGCGCTAACTATGGCTACACCTTC. The complete variable domain, with remaining parts taken from reference TRBV30 and TRBJ1-2, reads SQTIHQWPATLVQPVGSPLSLECTVEGTSNPNLYWYRQAAGRGLQLLFYSVGIGQISSEVPQNLSASRPQDRQFILSSKKLLLSDSGFYLCAWSRSGANYGYTFGSGTRLTVV.

The chain joins TRBV7-2 to TRBJ2-7; TRBD2 aligns across 7 bases. Germline V gives CDR1 SGHTA, CDR2 FQGNSA. This CDR3 comprises 15 residues. Losses at the gene ends were 6 bases for V and 2 bases for J; bases not matched to a gene: 10. The CDR3 loop is CASRTSISGAYEQYF. CDR3 DNA: TGTGCCAGCAGGACCTCTATCAGCGGGGCCTACGAGCAGTACTTC. Full variable domain (outside the CDR3, taken from reference TRBV7-2 and TRBJ2-7): GAGVSQSPSNKVTEKGKDVELRCDPISGHTALYWYRQSLGQGLEFLIYFQGNSAPDKSGLPSDRFSAERTGGSVSTLTIQRTQQEDSAVYLCASRTSISGAYEQYFGPGTRLTVT.

The rearrangement joins TRBV11-3 to TRBJ1-4; 7 bases are shared with TRBD1. V lost 4 bases to trimming and J lost 5 bases; unmatched junction nucleotides: 4. Germline V gives CDR1 SGHNT, CDR2 YENEEA. The CDR3 is 14 residues long. CDR3 region: CASSSQGPNEKLFF. The CDR3 DNA is TGTGCCAGCAGCTCACAGGGGCCGAATGAAAAACTGTTTTTT.

The V gene is TRBV4-3, the J gene TRBJ1-1; D gene uncertain. V gave up 3 bases and J gave up 11 bases, with 19 bases separating them. Germline V gives CDR1 LGHNA, CDR2 YSLEER. The length of the CDR3 is 14 residues. The CDR3 here is CASSQGWAGDDAFF. The CDR3 DNA is TGCGCCAGCAGCCAGGGGTGGGCTGGTGATGACGCTTTCTTT.

This clone was counted between two and nine times. V gene TRBV18 combines with J gene TRBJ1-3, with D hard to call. The CDR3 totals 14 residues. Germline V lookup: CDR1 KGHSH, CDR2 LQKENI. V lost 1 base to trimming and J lost 1 base, with 5 bases between them. CDR3 in DNA: TGTGCCAGCTCACCACAGCAGTCTGGAAACACCATATATTTT. Translating gives CASSPQQSGNTIYF.

The chain is built from TRBV5-1 and TRBJ2-7; either TRBD1 or TRBD2 may supply D (6 bases each). CDR1 SGHRS and CDR2 YFSETQ come from the germline V gene. Trimming pared 3 bases from V and 2 bases from J, leaving 15 bases between. There are 15 residues in the CDR3. The CDR3 DNA sequence: TGCGCCAGCAGCTGGAGCAGGGGAGGAACCTACGAGCAGTACTTC. Translation: CASSWSRGGTYEQYF.

This chain links TRBV6-5 with TRBJ2-1; 13 bases agree with TRBD2. In germline, CDR1 is MNHEY, CDR2 SVGAGI. The CDR3 consists of 15 residues. The junction had 7 bases not matched to a gene; V was cut back by 6 bases and J by 8 bases. CDR3 DNA: TGTGCCAGCAGGGAAACTAGCGGGGGGGCGTATGAGCAGTTCTTC. It codes for CASRETSGGAYEQFF.

This clone was detected a few times. This chain joins TRBV6-6 and TRBJ1-2, with unresolved D. The CDR3 contains 12 residues. Germline V gives CDR1 MNHNY, CDR2 SVGAGI (reference sequence). Here the CDR3 DNA reads TGTGCAACAGAAGCAGTGAACTATGGCTACACCTTC. Translation: CATEAVNYGYTF.

The rearrangement joins TRBV19 to TRBJ1-1; TRBD1 aligns across 9 bases. Trimming took 6 bases from V and 1 from J; bases not matched to a gene: 9. The CDR3 runs 16 residues. The germline V gene encodes CDR1 LNHDA and CDR2 SQIVND (reference sequence). This chain's CDR3 is CASRRNRGLGNTEAFF. The CDR3 DNA is TGTGCCAGTAGGCGAAACAGGGGGCTCGGGAACACTGAAGCTTTCTTT.

The chain couples TRBV4-3 to TRBJ1-5; D might be TRBD1 (5 bases). Trimming removed 5 bases from V and 7 bases from J, with 18 bases in between. CDR1 is LGHNA and CDR2 is YSLEER in the germline V gene. The CDR3 is 15 residues long. The DNA for the CDR3 is TGCGCCAGCAGCTCAGGGACCGGAGGGGACCAGCCCCAGCATTTT. Its translation: CASSSGTGGDQPQHF.

The chain uses TRBV7-9 and TRBJ1-2; possible D gene TRBD1, 5 bases. The V end lost 6 bases, the J end lost 6 bases, and 23 bases lay between the germline ends. This CDR3 has 16 residues. Per germline, CDR1 SEHNR and CDR2 FQNEAQ (reference sequence). DNA for the CDR3: TGTGCCAGCAGTCCGACGACCGGGGCCGGGATCCATGGCTACACCTTC. It is translated as CASSPTTGAGIHGYTF.

The gene calls are TRBV9 and TRBJ1-2; perhaps TRBD1 as D (5 bases). The germline V gene encodes CDR1 SGDLS and CDR2 YYNGEE. Trimming left V 3 bases short and J 8 bases short, with 11 bases between. The CDR3 contains 12 residues. The CDR3 region has the DNA TGTGCCAGCAGCGGGGAGACAGAGGGCTACACCTTC. As protein: CASSGETEGYTF.

The gene calls are TRBV4-3 and TRBJ2-1; 15 bases map to TRBD2. This CDR3 region has 18 residues. CDR1 is LGHNA and CDR2 is YSLEER in the germline V gene. V shed 5 bases and J 5 bases; nucleotides not matched to a gene: 10. The CDR3 sequence is CASSSGLAGGRSNNEQFF. For the CDR3, the DNA is TGCGCCAGCAGCTCGGGACTAGCGGGGGGCCGTTCAAACAATGAGCAGTTCTTC.

V gene TRBV28 combines with J gene TRBJ1-2; D is perhaps TRBD1 (6 bases). There are 15 residues in the CDR3. V shed 6 bases and J shed 8 bases, with 22 bases lying between them. Looked up from germline, CDR1 is MDHEN and CDR2 is SYDVKM. CDR3 nucleotides: TGTGCCAGCAGCTTACAGGGATTGTTGTGGAGAGGCTACACCTTC. This sequence encodes CASSLQGLLWRGYTF.

This clone was picked up one time. V usage is TRBV5-6 and J usage is TRBJ1-3; maybe TRBD1 (6 bases). Germline V gene lookup returns CDR1 SGHDT and CDR2 YYEEEE. This CDR3 is 19 amino acids long. Trimming removed 0 bases at V and 0 bases at J, with 19 bases between. CDR3 protein: CASSLEALGGQISGNTIYF. CDR3 bases: TGTGCCAGCAGCTTGGAAGCACTCGGGGGACAAATCTCTGGAAACACCATATATTTT.

This chain joins TRBV7-9 and TRBJ2-2, with D maybe TRBD2 (5 bases). Trimming left V 6 bases short and J 4 bases short, with 18 bases between. Germline V gives CDR1 SEHNR, CDR2 FQNEAQ (reference sequence). The CDR3 length is 16 residues. The CDR3 region has the DNA TGTGCCAGCAGATTTCACGGGGTGAGGTCCACCGGGGAGCTGTTTTTT. It is translated as CASRFHGVRSTGELFF.

This chain joins TRBV27 and TRBJ1-3, with D tentatively TRBD1 (5 bases). CDR1 is MNHEY and CDR2 is SMNVEV in the germline V gene (reference sequence). The CDR3 extends over 14 amino acids. The ends were cut back, 2 bases at V and 3 bases at J, with 8 bases in the middle. The CDR3 here is CASSLGGFGNTIYF. The CDR3 region has the DNA TGTGCCAGCAGTTTAGGGGGGTTTGGAAACACCATATATTTT.

V usage is TRBV7-9 and J usage is TRBJ2-4, with 7 positions matching TRBD1. The germline gives CDR1 SEHNR, CDR2 FQNEAQ (reference sequence). The junction had 11 bases not matched to a gene; V was cut back by 6 bases and J by 6 bases. The CDR3 has 15 residues. For the CDR3, the DNA is TGTGCCAGCAGTTCACCGACAGGGCCTGGAAACATTCAGTACTTC. This sequence encodes CASSSPTGPGNIQYF.

The CDR3 DNA follows: TGTGCCTGGAGTGGCCCATGGGGCGGCGGGCAGTATTTT. Its protein is CAWSGPWGGGQYF. The chain employs TRBV30 and TRBJ2-3; tentative D call: TRBD1 (5 bases). V lost 1 base and J lost 11, with 16 bases in between. CDR3 size: 13 residues. Germline V gene data show CDR1 as GTSNPN and CDR2 as SVGIG (reference sequence).

In this sample, this clone turned up a few times. V and J are TRBV19 and TRBJ2-6; the match to TRBD1 covers 8 bases. Germline loops: CDR1 LNHDA, CDR2 SQIVND (reference sequence). Trimming took 9 bases from V and 1 from J; bases not matched to a gene: 11. The CDR3 covers 17 residues. CDR3 sequence: CASSKGQGESGANVLTF. The CDR3 DNA is TGTGCCAGCTCTAAAGGACAGGGCGAATCTGGGGCCAACGTCCTGACTTTC.

The gene calls are TRBV6-1 and TRBJ1-3; D gene unclear. Germline CDR1 and CDR2: MNHNS and SASEGT. The CDR3 extends over 15 amino acids. V dropped 1 base and J dropped 0 bases, with 7 bases sitting between them. Written as DNA, the CDR3 is TGTGCCAGCAGTGAAGTAGGTCTCTCTGGAAACACCATATATTTT. Amino acid sequence: CASSEVGLSGNTIYF.

This sequence joins TRBV2 and TRBJ1-2, with D possibly being TRBD1 (6 bases). The CDR3 spans 12 residues. Germline loops: CDR1 SNHLY, CDR2 FYNNEI. V was shortened by 3 bases and J by 6 bases, with 8 bases between the two germline ends. For the CDR3, the DNA is TGTGCCAGCAGTGACTACAGGGATGGCTACACCTTC. Translating gives CASSDYRDGYTF.